One and the same sample provided the 10 T cell receptor beta chains below, sequenced in a study of blood T cell repertoires in COVID-19. The protocol was immunoSEQ multiplex PCR, while the TCRdb copy is restricted to in-frame clones and leaves out a portion. The sample consists of roughly 170,000 clones, more than 80% of them appearing once. Sequenced sample: peripheral blood. These receptors all come from a human donor in a cohort sampled during active COVID-19.

Details on this clone: Germline is not matched at one junction end, which may reflect a read error. V and J are TRBV29-1 and TRBJ2-7, with TRBD1 as a possible D gene (7 bases). The CDR3 covers 14 residues. The germline V gene has CDR1 SQVTM and CDR2 ANQGSEA. The DNA for the CDR3 is TGCAGCGTCGAAGGGCGGGACAGAGGATACGAGCAGTACTTC. This translates into CSVEGRDRGYEQYF.

A single count supports this clone. J is TRBJ2-7 and V is TRBV19, with D possibly being TRBD1 (6 bases). This CDR3 is built from 16 residues. Germline V lookup: CDR1 LNHDA, CDR2 SQIVND (reference sequence). V lost 5 bases, J lost 1 base, and 18 bases lay in between. This chain's CDR3 is CASSQTGTTPSYEQYF. Written as DNA, the CDR3 is TGTGCCAGTAGTCAAACCGGGACAACGCCATCCTACGAGCAGTACTTC.

CDR3 DNA sequence: TGTGCCATCAGTGAGTCGACAGGGAACGAGCAGTACTTC. Protein: CAISESTGNEQYF. The chain links TRBV10-3 to TRBJ2-7, with TRBD1 matching 7 bases. V lost 0 bases to trimming and J lost 5 bases; unmatched junction nucleotides: 1. The CDR3 consists of 13 residues. Germline CDR1 is ENHRY and CDR2 is SYGVKD.

CDR3 in amino acids: CAISAYRGDNQPQHF. For the CDR3, the DNA is TGTGCCATCAGTGCCTACAGGGGCGACAATCAGCCCCAGCATTTT. The chain has TRBV10-3 and TRBJ1-5, with 7 bases aligning to TRBD1. The CDR3 is 15 residues long. Germline V gene sequence: CDR1 ENHRY, CDR2 SYGVKD. Trimming cost V 4 bases and J 3 bases; bases outside gene matches: 6.

This clone was observed a single time. The chain has TRBV19 and TRBJ2-5; TRBD2 matches at 10 bases. The trim removed 3 bases at V and 4 bases at J, leaving 8 bases unmatched. The CDR3 consists of 16 residues. The V gene's germline CDR1 is LNHDA and CDR2 SQIVND (reference sequence). For the CDR3, the DNA is TGTGCCAGTAGTATGAACCCAGCGGGGGGGCCAGAGACCCAGTACTTC. Protein: CASSMNPAGGPETQYF.

The V call is TRBV5-4, the J call TRBJ2-2; weak D call: TRBD1 (6 bases). The V end lost 3 bases, the J end lost 8 bases, and 8 bases lay between the germline ends. The CDR3 is 12 residues long. Germline V gene lookup returns CDR1 SGHNT and CDR2 YYREEE (reference sequence). The CDR3 is CASSWGPGELFF. As DNA, the CDR3 is TGTGCCAGCAGCTGGGGGCCGGGGGAGCTGTTTTTT.

This rearrangement joins TRBV5-1 to TRBJ2-2; maybe TRBD2 (6 bases). Trimming pared 0 bases from V and 5 bases from J, leaving 11 bases between. This CDR3 comprises 15 residues. Germline V lookup: CDR1 SGHRS, CDR2 YFSETQ. CDR3 nucleotides: TGCGCCAGCAGCTTGGGGGACTTTACGACCGGGGAGCTGTTTTTT. It encodes CASSLGDFTTGELFF.

The table lists this clone with a count of one. The V call is TRBV19, the J call TRBJ2-4; a possible D gene is TRBD1 (5 bases). Deletions cut 5 bases from V and 4 bases from J, with 6 bases between. The CDR3 length is 12 residues. Germline V gives CDR1 LNHDA, CDR2 SQIVND (reference sequence). In DNA, the CDR3 is TGTGCCAGTAGTGACAGAAAAAACATTCAGTACTTC. The encoded protein is CASSDRKNIQYF.

This chain connects TRBV5-4 to TRBJ2-5, with D perhaps TRBD1 (6 bases). The CDR3 covers 14 residues. V was cut by 0 bases and J by 3 bases, with 9 bases left in between. The V gene's germline CDR1 is SGHNT and CDR2 YYREEE (reference sequence). The CDR3 DNA is TGTGCCAGCAGCTTGGTACAGGGAGAAGAGACCCAGTACTTC. Translation: CASSLVQGEETQYF. Combining the CDR3 with reference TRBV5-4 and TRBJ2-5 gives the whole variable domain ETGVTQSPTHLIKTRGQQVTLRCSSQSGHNTVSWYQQALGQGPQFIFQYYREEENGRGNFPPRFSGLQFPNYSSELNVNALELDDSALYLCASSLVQGEETQYFGPGTRLLVL.

This chain uses TRBV30 with TRBJ2-3, with a tentative D call TRBD1 (6 bases). The CDR3 is made up of 15 amino acids. V dropped 4 bases and J dropped 4 bases, with 18 bases sitting between them. Germline V gene lookup returns CDR1 GTSNPN and CDR2 SVGIG (reference sequence). This chain's CDR3 is CAWIRDNGEADTQYF. The DNA of the CDR3 is TGTGCCTGGATTCGGGACAACGGGGAAGCAGATACGCAGTATTTT.